This T cell receptor beta chain was identified during a study of post-analysis software for immune sequencing data. Notes on the study in general: Five TRBV segments, including TRBV5-6, TRBV5-1 and TRBV20-1, were more frequent in patients than controls.

Unique molecular identifiers featured in each of the TCR beta cDNA libraries. TCRdb reprocessed the PCR reads via MiXCR and lists one record per CDR3 protein. The sample contains 800,000 to 950,000 distinct CDR3 sequences, around 50% of which appear only once. Concerning this clonotype: As yet, its antigen is unknown.

Trimming removed 6 bases from V and 1 base from J, with 15 bases in between. This CDR3 spans 16 amino acids. Sequences were obtained from blood. The rearrangement joins TRBV12-3 or TRBV12-4 to TRBJ2-2; D is tentatively TRBD1 or TRBD2 (5 bases each). The sequence derives from a girl under 18 with multiple sclerosis. CDR3 sequence: CASRPWGRVNTGELFF. The CDR3 DNA reads as TGTGCCAGCAGACCTTGGGGACGGGTGAACACCGGGGAGCTGTTTTTT.